This T cell receptor beta chain was profiled in a study of blood T cell repertoires in COVID-19. Assignment of participants to cohorts was predicated upon participant-reported clinical history. The germline V gene has CDR1 SGDLS and CDR2 YYNGEE. The CDR3 extends over 16 amino acids. Trimming removed 0 bases from V and 8 bases from J, with 15 bases in between. Original handling: Nucleated cell counts were estimated from reference gene primer amplification. Method: immunoSEQ multiplex PCR; TCRdb's copy keeps in-frame clones and lacks some. The D gene and trimming were derived from the DNA, and the V and J assignments and clone size from that table. In the table there are hundreds of thousands of clones, 75% to 85% of which are singletons.

This clonotype originated in a woman in her 50s with acute COVID-19. The V gene is TRBV9, the J gene TRBJ1-6; possible D gene TRBD1, 6 bases. The sequenced sample was PBMCs or T cells enriched from blood (not recorded which). The CDR3 spells CASSVAAQGIDSPLHF. The CDR3 DNA sequence: TGTGCCAGCAGCGTAGCGGCACAGGGTATCGATTCACCCCTCCACTTT.